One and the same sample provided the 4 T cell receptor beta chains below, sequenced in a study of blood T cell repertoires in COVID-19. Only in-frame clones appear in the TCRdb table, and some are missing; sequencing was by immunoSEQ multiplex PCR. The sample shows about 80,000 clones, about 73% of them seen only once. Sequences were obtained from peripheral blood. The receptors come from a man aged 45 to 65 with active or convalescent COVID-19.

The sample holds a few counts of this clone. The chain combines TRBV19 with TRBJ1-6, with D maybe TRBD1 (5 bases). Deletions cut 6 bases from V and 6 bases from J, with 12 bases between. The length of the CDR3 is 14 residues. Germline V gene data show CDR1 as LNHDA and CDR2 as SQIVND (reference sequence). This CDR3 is CASRPTGGNSPLHF. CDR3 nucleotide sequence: TGTGCCAGTAGGCCCACGGGGGGTAATTCACCCCTCCACTTT.

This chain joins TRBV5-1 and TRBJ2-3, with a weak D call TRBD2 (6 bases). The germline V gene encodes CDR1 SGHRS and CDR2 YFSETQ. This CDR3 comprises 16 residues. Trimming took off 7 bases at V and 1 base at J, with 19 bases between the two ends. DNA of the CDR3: TGCGCCAGCTCCCGTGCCGGAGAGCGGGGCACAGATACGCAGTATTTT. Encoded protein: CASSRAGERGTDTQYF.

CDR3 region: CASSVGSGGNYNEQFF. Written as DNA, the CDR3 is TGTGCCAGCAGCGTAGGAAGCGGGGGGAACTACAATGAGCAGTTCTTC. The chain uses TRBV9 and TRBJ2-1, with 9 bases fitting TRBD2. CDR3 length: 16 residues. The ends lost 0 bases at V and 3 bases at J; junction bases unmatched: 4. Per germline, CDR1 SGDLS and CDR2 YYNGEE.

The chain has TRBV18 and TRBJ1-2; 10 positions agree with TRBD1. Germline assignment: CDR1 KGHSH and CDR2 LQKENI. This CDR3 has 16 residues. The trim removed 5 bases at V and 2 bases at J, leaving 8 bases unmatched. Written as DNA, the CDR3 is TGTGCCAGCTCAAAAACGGGACAGGGGAAAAACTATGGCTACACCTTC. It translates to CASSKTGQGKNYGYTF.